This T cell receptor (beta chain) was identified in a study of T cells in Graves' hyperthyroidism and ophthalmopathy (dated by TCRdb to between 2018 and 2020). About the study as a whole: Peripheral blood samples were taken at the time of initial diagnosis, prior to any treatment. An independent validation cohort of around 20 hyperthyroidism patients and roughly 16 patients who later progressed to ophthalmopathy tested prospective prediction of ophthalmopathy. The paper describes TCR Vbeta CDR3 sequencing of around 140 peripheral blood samples, made up of some 40 ophthalmopathy patients, 70 to 80 hyperthyroidism patients and 17 progressor patients. The 100 or so discovery patients were divided at random into training and test sets in a 7:3 ratio. Following sampling, methimazole starting at 30 mg daily was given to hyperthyroidism patients, and high-dose intravenous methylprednisolone was given to ophthalmopathy patients. To identify TCR V-J signatures that set the groups apart, the researchers used a discovery cohort of more than 95 patients, made up of around 40 with Graves' ophthalmopathy and 57 with stable Graves' hyperthyroidism. Thyroid tissue and blood T-cell repertoires from six Graves' hyperthyroidism patients were also compared in the study.

Summary of the overall study and its limitations: Sample size was not statistically predetermined, and blinding of investigators to group allocation was not performed. In validation, the model predicted progression to ophthalmopathy with approximately 69% sensitivity and over 72% specificity, a median of approximately 6.7 months before onset. In cross-validation, a model built on a 13 V-J signature told ophthalmopathy apart from stable hyperthyroidism with 85% to 90% sensitivity and about 81% specificity, and in testing the same model reached 80%/75%. Blood samples also contained most of the expanded thyroid clonotypes (frequency above 0.001), which suggests that blood repertoires may reflect thyroid immune responses.

Looking up the germline V gene yields CDR1 SGHAT and CDR2 FQNNGV. Clipping removes 5 bases from V and 3 bases from J, with 6 as the unmatched junction base count. From the cysteine up to the phenylalanine, the CDR3 has a length of 14 residues. The CDR3 DNA has 42 bases and is translated from base 1. TCR beta CDR3 regions were amplified from RNA transcripts. The TCR CDR3 was subjected to a first round of RT-PCR using the HTBI primer set and the Qiagen OneStep RT-PCR kit. The libraries were constructed in a second round of multiplex PCR and then size-selected and purified. Sequencing of the libraries was done on an Illumina HiSeq2000 using paired-end 100 bp reads. As for the authors' bioinformatics: SOAPnuke was used to process the raw data, with reads discarded if the reads contained adapters or uncalled bases, had a mean Phred below 15, or lacked an exact constant-primer or identifier match. COPE v1.2.5 was used to merge the high-quality paired reads, and each unique nucleotide sequence was defined as a clonotype. MiTCR v1.1 was used to align clonotypes to the IMGT TRBV, TRBD and TRBJ reference segments. The analysis included only V-J combinations with a frequency above 0.0001, which together covered about 99% of the repertoires. The TCS score was defined as the ratio of F50 (clonal expansion) to E x V (chaos), calculated using BLOSUM62-based TCRdist between CDR3 peptides within each V-J. Welch's t-statistics and random forest reduced fewer than 600 V-J features to fewer than 15, which were used in a naive Bayes classifier (R e1071). The public reads were quality trimmed at Q25 with fastp and then assembled into clones with MiXCR by TCRdb, keeping productive beta chains. A single entry per CDR3 protein holds the most common genes and DNA from its merged rows. It is TCRdb's table, rather than the study itself, that gives the V and J calls and clone size. The sample table shows 370,000 or so distinct CDR3 sequences, and approximately 25% are seen once. The ten top clones hold less than 85% of the sample.

Details on this clonotype: Which antigen it targets is not known. No much larger clone is present one base from it, and per-base qualities are unavailable.

Stable Graves' hyperthyroidism was defined as the absence of progression to ophthalmopathy over 18 months of follow-up. Hyperthyroidism patients were aged 18 to 65 years and newly diagnosed, with disease duration of less than 2 months. Patients with uncontrolled infections, other autoimmune diseases, pregnancy or lactation were excluded. Clinical symptoms, serum thyroxine and TRAb, thyroid ultrasound, and orbital computed tomography formed the basis for the diagnoses. Ficoll-Paque density gradient centrifugation was used to isolate PBMCs from around 10 ml of fresh peripheral blood. Trizol reagent was used to extract total RNA, and RNA quality was then checked on an Agilent 2100 Bioanalyzer.

This clonotype was sampled from a man between 50 and 59 years old with Graves' hyperthyroidism. This chain joins TRBV11-2 to TRBJ1-2, with 7 junctional bases fitting TRBD1. Material for sequencing was blood. The bases are TGTGCCAGCAGCGGCCGACAGGGTGACTATGGCTACACCTTC. This sequence encodes CASSGRQGDYGYTF.